This passage covers 21 T cell receptor beta chains from one sample sequenced in a study of identical twins. TCRdb redid the calling of the 5' RACE reads with MiXCR, one entry per CDR3 protein. The table has 550,000 to 700,000 distinct CDR3 sequences, less than 25% seen once. The data were also submitted as part of a second study, on T cells expressing NK-cell markers.

Input material: PBMCs. These receptors were obtained from a woman aged 18-30 years in good health.

This rearrangement joins TRBV20-1 to TRBJ2-7; possibly TRBD2 for D (6 bases). This CDR3 has 14 residues. Trimming cost V 0 bases and J 3 bases, with 12 bases left between them. CDR1 DFQATT and CDR2 SNEGSKA come from the germline V gene (reference sequence). CDR3 DNA: TGCAGTGCTAGAGAGGGAGGAAATAGCTACGAGCAGTACTTC. This gives the protein CSAREGGNSYEQYF.

The chain carries TRBV18 and TRBJ1-1, with a tentative D call TRBD1 (5 bases). V was clipped by 4 bases and J by 0 bases, with 15 bases between them. The germline V gene encodes CDR1 KGHSH and CDR2 LQKENI. This CDR3 spans 16 amino acids. CDR3 sequence reads: CASSLGTGDLNTEAFF. CDR3 DNA sequence: TGTGCCAGCTCACTGGGTACAGGAGATCTGAACACTGAAGCTTTCTTT.

This chain joins TRBV5-8 and TRBJ2-5; possible D gene TRBD1, 5 bases. V lost 6 bases and J 7 bases, leaving 13 bases between the germline ends. The CDR3 sequence is 12 residues long. Germline assignment: CDR1 SGHTS and CDR2 YDEGEE. The CDR3 protein is CASTIDSRTQYF. DNA for the CDR3: TGTGCCAGCACGATAGACAGTCGGACCCAGTACTTC.

This clonotype was picked up many times. This rearrangement joins TRBV7-2 to TRBJ2-1; 8 bases map to TRBD2. Germline values: CDR1 SGHTA, CDR2 FQGNSA. This CDR3 region has 17 residues. V shed 6 bases, J shed 4 bases, and the junction held 14 bases outside the gene matches. Written as DNA, the CDR3 is TGTGCCAGCAGACATACTCCCCTAGCGGGCATATACAATGAGCAGTTCTTC. Its translation: CASRHTPLAGIYNEQFF.

The rearrangement joins TRBV24-1 to TRBJ2-2; 11 bases match TRBD2. Germline assignment: CDR1 KGHDR and CDR2 SFDVKD. With V trimmed by 0 bases and J by 4 bases, 3 bases remained unmatched. The CDR3 is made up of 17 amino acids. The CDR3 here is CATSDLGLAGGTGELFF. The DNA for the CDR3 is TGTGCCACCAGTGATTTGGGCCTAGCGGGAGGCACCGGGGAGCTGTTTTTT.

The chain joins TRBV10-3 to TRBJ1-2; 7 positions match TRBD1. The CDR3 is made up of 13 amino acids. V was clipped by 6 bases and J by 6 bases; unmatched bases: 7. Germline lookup yields CDR1 ENHRY and CDR2 SYGVKD. Here the CDR3 reads CAIRDRDKDGYTF. CDR3 coding DNA: TGTGCCATCAGAGACAGGGATAAGGATGGCTACACCTTC.

This clonotype turned up a few times. The chain joins TRBV12-3 or TRBV12-4 to TRBJ2-7; D unclear. V lost 3 bases and J lost 2, with 8 bases in between. The CDR3 length is 13 residues. DNA for the CDR3: TGTGCCAGCAGTTTCGCTCCAACCTACGAGCAGTACTTC. It is translated as CASSFAPTYEQYF.

This clonotype was picked up a small number of times. V gene TRBV5-6 combines with J gene TRBJ2-1, with 8 nucleotides matching TRBD2. The length of the CDR3 is 14 residues. Germline V gene sequence: CDR1 SGHDT, CDR2 YYEEEE. Trimming cost V 4 bases and J 7 bases; bases outside gene matches: 7. The CDR3: CASSPWTSRNEQFF. CDR3 sequence (DNA): TGTGCCAGCAGCCCATGGACTAGCAGGAATGAGCAGTTCTTC.

The chain links TRBV9 to TRBJ2-1, with D possibly TRBD2 on 6 matching bases. With 4 bases removed from V and 4 bases from J, the gap between germline ends came to 18 bases. The CDR3 is 16 residues long. Germline values: CDR1 SGDLS, CDR2 YYNGEE. The CDR3 is CASSSRAGQRYNEQFF. The CDR3 DNA sequence: TGTGCCAGCAGCTCAAGAGCGGGTCAAAGGTACAATGAGCAGTTCTTC.

The chain recombines TRBV20-1 with TRBJ1-2; D perhaps matches TRBD1 (6 bases). V lost 7 bases to trimming and J lost 2 bases, with 8 bases between them. The CDR3 is 11 amino acids. Germline assignment: CDR1 DFQATT and CDR2 SNEGSKA (reference sequence). The CDR3 reads CSGQGNYGYTF. Here the CDR3 DNA reads TGCAGTGGTCAGGGGAACTATGGCTACACCTTC.

This clonotype turned up a few times. The chain joins TRBV9 to TRBJ1-1; maybe TRBD1 (5 bases). The CDR3 is made up of 16 amino acids. The V and J ends lost 0 bases and 3 bases respectively, with 15 bases between them. From germline, CDR1 is SGDLS and CDR2 YYNGEE. The CDR3 coding sequence is TGTGCCAGCAGCGTAGGGTGGGGCGCGTCCGACACTGAAGCTTTCTTT. It yields the protein CASSVGWGASDTEAFF.

The V gene is TRBV4-3, the J gene TRBJ1-2, with TRBD1 matching 9 bases. From germline, CDR1 is LGHNA and CDR2 YSLEER. V gave up 4 bases and J gave up 4 bases; unmatched junction bases: 1. The CDR3 has 13 residues. This chain's CDR3 is CASSRQGVYGYTF. CDR3 sequence (DNA): TGCGCCAGCAGCCGACAGGGGGTCTATGGCTACACCTTC.

This rearrangement joins TRBV29-1 to TRBJ1-1, with TRBD1 as a possible D gene (6 bases). Trimming left V 8 bases short and J 0 bases short, with 13 bases between. CDR3 length equals 13 residues. Per germline, CDR1 SQVTM and CDR2 ANQGSEA. CDR3 sequence: CSTLRTVNTEAFF. In DNA, the CDR3 is TGCAGCACCCTTCGGACAGTGAACACTGAAGCTTTCTTT.

In DNA, the CDR3 is TGCGCCAGCAGCTTGGTTGGGAGGCAGAAAGCTCGGGGCGAGCAGTACTTC. Its translation: CASSLVGRQKARGEQYF. The chain carries TRBV5-1 and TRBJ2-7; possibly TRBD2 for D (6 bases). This CDR3 has 17 residues. CDR1 and CDR2 (germline): SGHRS, YFSETQ. V gave up 0 bases and J gave up 6 bases, with 22 bases separating them.

This clonotype has only a few counts. V usage is TRBV11-2 and J usage is TRBJ1-1; D perhaps matches TRBD1 (6 bases). The CDR3 runs 14 residues. V lost 5 bases to trimming and J lost 5 bases, with 15 bases between them. CDR1 SGHAT and CDR2 FQNNGV come from the germline V gene. As DNA, the CDR3 is TGTGCCAGCAGCGGATCGGGGGCGAGAACTGAAGCTTTCTTT. Protein sequence: CASSGSGARTEAFF. Based on the CDR3 plus reference TRBV11-2 and TRBJ1-1, the full variable domain is EAGVAQSPRYKIIEKRQSVAFWCNPISGHATLYWYQQILGQGPKLLIQFQNNGVVDDSQLPKDRFSAERLKGVDSTLKIQPAKLEDSAVYLCASSGSGARTEAFFGQGTRLTVV.

The V call is TRBV5-1, the J call TRBJ2-3; D is perhaps TRBD1 or TRBD2 (5 bases each). The CDR3 runs to 13 residues. V lost 3 bases and J lost 6, with 11 bases in between. CDR1 and CDR2 (germline): SGHRS, YFSETQ. The chain's CDR3 is CASSSHWGDTQYF. The CDR3 DNA is TGCGCCAGCAGCTCCCATTGGGGGGATACGCAGTATTTT.

The chain joins TRBV6-1 to TRBJ2-7, with D possibly TRBD2 on 6 matching bases. Germline V gene sequence: CDR1 MNHNS, CDR2 SASEGT. With 7 bases removed from V and 3 bases from J, the gap between germline ends came to 13 bases. The CDR3 is 13 residues long. The CDR3 DNA is TGTGCCAGCACCGAGGGAGGAAACTACGAGCAGTACTTC. This sequence encodes CASTEGGNYEQYF.

This clonotype was found a few times. The chain has TRBV5-5 and TRBJ2-3, with D maybe TRBD2 (6 bases). The V end was cut by 0 bases, the J end by 4 bases, with 15 bases between. This CDR3 has 16 amino acids. Germline V gene data show CDR1 as SGHKS and CDR2 as YYEKEE (reference sequence). The chain's CDR3 is CASSLARSREADTQYF. In DNA form, the CDR3 reads TGTGCCAGCAGCTTGGCCCGCTCAAGGGAGGCAGATACGCAGTATTTT.

This clonotype appeared a few times. V is TRBV15 and J is TRBJ1-2; tentative D call: TRBD1 (6 bases). CDR1 is LNHNV, CDR2 YYDKDF, per germline (reference sequence). The V gene lost 5 bases and the J gene lost 0 bases, with 10 bases spanning the gap. The CDR3 covers 14 residues. CDR3 region: CATSRGTPNYGYTF. The CDR3 region has the DNA TGTGCCACCAGCCGTGGGACACCTAACTATGGCTACACCTTC.

V and J are TRBV4-3 and TRBJ1-2, with no clear D. Trimming shortened V by 5 bases and J by 0 bases, and 19 bases separated the two germline ends. CDR3 length: 17 amino acids. Germline V gene lookup returns CDR1 LGHNA and CDR2 YSLEER. The CDR3 sequence: CASSTMTLEGANYGYTF. DNA for the CDR3: TGCGCCAGCAGCACAATGACACTGGAGGGAGCTAACTATGGCTACACCTTC.

V is TRBV3-1 and J is TRBJ1-3; a possible D gene is TRBD1 (5 bases). Germline CDR1 reads LGHDT; CDR2 reads YNNKEL (reference sequence). This CDR3 contains 17 residues. Trimming took 1 base from V and 6 from J, leaving 19 bases between them. CDR3 loop: CASSQGATGTPENTIYF. The CDR3 DNA sequence: TGTGCCAGCAGCCAAGGCGCCACAGGAACCCCTGAAAACACCATATATTTT.